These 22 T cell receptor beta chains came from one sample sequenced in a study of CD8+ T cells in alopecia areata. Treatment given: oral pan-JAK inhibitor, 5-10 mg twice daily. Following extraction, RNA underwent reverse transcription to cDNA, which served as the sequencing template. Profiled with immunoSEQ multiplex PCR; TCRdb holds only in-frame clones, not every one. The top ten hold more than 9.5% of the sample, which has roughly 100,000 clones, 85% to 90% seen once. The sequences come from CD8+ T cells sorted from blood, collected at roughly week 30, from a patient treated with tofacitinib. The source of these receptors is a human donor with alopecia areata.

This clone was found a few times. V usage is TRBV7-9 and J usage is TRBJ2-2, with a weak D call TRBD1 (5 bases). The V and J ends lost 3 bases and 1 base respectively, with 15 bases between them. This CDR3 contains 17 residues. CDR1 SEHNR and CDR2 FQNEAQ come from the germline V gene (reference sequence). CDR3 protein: CASSFAGNPWNTGELFF. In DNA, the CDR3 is TGTGCCAGCAGCTTCGCAGGGAACCCTTGGAACACCGGGGAGCTGTTTTTT.

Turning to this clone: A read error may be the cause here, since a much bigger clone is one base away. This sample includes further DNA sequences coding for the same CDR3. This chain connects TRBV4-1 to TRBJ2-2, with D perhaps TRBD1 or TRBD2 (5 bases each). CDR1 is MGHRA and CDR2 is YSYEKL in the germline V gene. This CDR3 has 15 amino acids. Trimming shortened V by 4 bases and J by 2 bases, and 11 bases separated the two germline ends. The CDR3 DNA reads TGCGCCAGCAGCCCGGGGACGTCCAACACCGGGGAGCTGTTTTTT. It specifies CASSPGTSNTGELFF.

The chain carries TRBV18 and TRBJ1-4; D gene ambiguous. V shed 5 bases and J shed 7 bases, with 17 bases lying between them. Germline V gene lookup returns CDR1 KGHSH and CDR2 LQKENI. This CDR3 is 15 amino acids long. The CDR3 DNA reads TGTGCCAGCTCATTGCTCCGGGTCGCGGGTGAAAAACTGTTTTTT. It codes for CASSLLRVAGEKLFF.

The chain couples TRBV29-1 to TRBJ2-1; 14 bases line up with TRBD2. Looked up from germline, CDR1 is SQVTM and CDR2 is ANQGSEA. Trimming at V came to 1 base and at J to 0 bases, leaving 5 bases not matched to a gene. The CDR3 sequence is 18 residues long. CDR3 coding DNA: TGCAGCGTTGAAGGGACTAGCGGGAGGTTGAGCTCCTACAATGAGCAGTTCTTC. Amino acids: CSVEGTSGRLSSYNEQFF.

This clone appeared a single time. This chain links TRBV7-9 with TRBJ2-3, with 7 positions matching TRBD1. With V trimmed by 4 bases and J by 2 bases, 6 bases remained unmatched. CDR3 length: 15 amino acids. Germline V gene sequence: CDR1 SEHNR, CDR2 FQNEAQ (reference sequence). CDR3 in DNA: TGTGCCAGCAGCTACGGACAGGCCGACACAGATACGCAGTATTTT. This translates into CASSYGQADTDTQYF.

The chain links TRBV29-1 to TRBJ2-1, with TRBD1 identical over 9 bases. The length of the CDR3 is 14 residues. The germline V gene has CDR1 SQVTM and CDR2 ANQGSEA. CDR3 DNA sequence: TGCATGATACAGGGACAGGGCACCTACAATGAGCAGTTCTTC. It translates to CMIQGQGTYNEQFF.

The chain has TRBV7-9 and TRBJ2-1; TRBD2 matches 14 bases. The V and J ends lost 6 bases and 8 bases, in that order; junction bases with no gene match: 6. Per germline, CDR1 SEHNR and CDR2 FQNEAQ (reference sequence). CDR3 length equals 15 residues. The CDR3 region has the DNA TGTGCCAGCAGTACTGGGACTAGCGGGAGTTATGAGCAGTTCTTC. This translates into CASSTGTSGSYEQFF.

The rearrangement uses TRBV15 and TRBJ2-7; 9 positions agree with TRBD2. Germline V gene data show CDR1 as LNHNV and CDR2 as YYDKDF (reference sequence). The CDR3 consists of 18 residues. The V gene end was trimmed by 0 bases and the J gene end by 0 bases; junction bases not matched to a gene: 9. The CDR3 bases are TGTGCCACCAGCAGAGATCGCATCCTAGCGGGAATCTCCTACGAGCAGTACTTC. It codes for CATSRDRILAGISYEQYF. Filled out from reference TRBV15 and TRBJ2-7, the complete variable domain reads DAMVIQNPRYQVTQFGKPVTLSCSQTLNHNVMYWYQQKSSQAPKLLFHYYDKDFNNEADTPDNFQSRRPNTSFCFLDIRSPGLGDTAMYLCATSRDRILAGISYEQYFGPGTRLTVT.

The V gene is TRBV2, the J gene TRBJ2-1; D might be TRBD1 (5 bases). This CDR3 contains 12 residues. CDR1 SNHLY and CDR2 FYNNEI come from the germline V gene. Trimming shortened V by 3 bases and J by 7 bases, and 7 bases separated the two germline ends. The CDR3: CASSDQGNEQFF. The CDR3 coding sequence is TGTGCCAGCAGTGATCAGGGAAATGAGCAGTTCTTC.

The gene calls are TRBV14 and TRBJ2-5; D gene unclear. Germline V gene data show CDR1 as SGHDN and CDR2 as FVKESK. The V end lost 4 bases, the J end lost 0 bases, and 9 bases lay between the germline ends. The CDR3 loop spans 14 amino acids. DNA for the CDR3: TGTGCCAGCAGCCGATCATCGTACCAAGAGACCCAGTACTTC. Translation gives CASSRSSYQETQYF.

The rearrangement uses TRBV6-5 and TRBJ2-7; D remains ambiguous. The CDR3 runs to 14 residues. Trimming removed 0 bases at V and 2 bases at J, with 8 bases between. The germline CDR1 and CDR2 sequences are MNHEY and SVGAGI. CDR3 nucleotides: TGTGCCAGCAGTTACTCGGCGCTTCCCTACGAGCAGTACTTC. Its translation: CASSYSALPYEQYF.

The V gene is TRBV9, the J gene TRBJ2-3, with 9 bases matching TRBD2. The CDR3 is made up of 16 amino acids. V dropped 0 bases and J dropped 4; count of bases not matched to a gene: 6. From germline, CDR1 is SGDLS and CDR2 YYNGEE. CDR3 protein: CASSVDSGLASDTQYF. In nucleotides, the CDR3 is TGTGCCAGCAGCGTAGATTCGGGACTAGCTTCAGATACGCAGTATTTT. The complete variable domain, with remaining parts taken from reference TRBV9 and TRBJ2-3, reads DSGVTQTPKHLITATGQRVTLRCSPRSGDLSVYWYQQSLDQGLQFLIQYYNGEERAKGNILERFSAQQFPDLHSELNLSSLELGDSALYFCASSVDSGLASDTQYFGPGTRLTVL.

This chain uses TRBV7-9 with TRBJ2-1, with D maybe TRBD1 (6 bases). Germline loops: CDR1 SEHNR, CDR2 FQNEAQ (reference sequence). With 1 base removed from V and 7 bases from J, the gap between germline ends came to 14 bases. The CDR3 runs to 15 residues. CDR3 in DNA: TGTGCCAGCAGCTTAGGTGGACAGCGATTGAATGAGCAGTTCTTC. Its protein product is CASSLGGQRLNEQFF. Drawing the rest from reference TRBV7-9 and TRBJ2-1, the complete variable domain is DTGVSQNPRHKITKRGQNVTFRCDPISEHNRLYWYRQTLGQGPEFLTYFQNEAQLEKSRLLSDRFSAERPKGSFSTLEIQRTEQGDSAMYLCASSLGGQRLNEQFFGPGTRLTVL.

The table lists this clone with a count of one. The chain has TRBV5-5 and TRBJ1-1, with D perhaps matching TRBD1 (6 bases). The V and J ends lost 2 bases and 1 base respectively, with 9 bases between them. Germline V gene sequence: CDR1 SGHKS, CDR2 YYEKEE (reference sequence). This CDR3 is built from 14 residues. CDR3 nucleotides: TGTGCCAGCAGCTTTGGACAGACGAACACTGAAGCTTTCTTT. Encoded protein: CASSFGQTNTEAFF.

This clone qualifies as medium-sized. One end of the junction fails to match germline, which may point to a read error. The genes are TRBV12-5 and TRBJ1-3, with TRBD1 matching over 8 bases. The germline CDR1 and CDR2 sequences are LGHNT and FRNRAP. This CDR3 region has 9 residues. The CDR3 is CASGDRVHF. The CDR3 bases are TGTGCTAGTGGGGACAGGGTGCATTTT.

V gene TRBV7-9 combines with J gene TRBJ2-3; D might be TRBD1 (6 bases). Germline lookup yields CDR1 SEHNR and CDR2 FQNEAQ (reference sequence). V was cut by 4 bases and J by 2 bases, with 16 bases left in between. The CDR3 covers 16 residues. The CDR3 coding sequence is TGTGCCAGCAGCTCCTACTCGGACAGCCCCACAGATACGCAGTATTTT. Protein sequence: CASSSYSDSPTDTQYF.

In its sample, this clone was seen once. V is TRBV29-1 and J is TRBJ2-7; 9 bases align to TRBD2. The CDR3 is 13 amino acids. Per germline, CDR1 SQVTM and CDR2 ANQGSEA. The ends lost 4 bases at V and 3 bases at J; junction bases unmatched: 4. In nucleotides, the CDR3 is TGCAGCGTTGTCCTAGCGGGGAACTACGAGCAGTACTTC. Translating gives CSVVLAGNYEQYF.

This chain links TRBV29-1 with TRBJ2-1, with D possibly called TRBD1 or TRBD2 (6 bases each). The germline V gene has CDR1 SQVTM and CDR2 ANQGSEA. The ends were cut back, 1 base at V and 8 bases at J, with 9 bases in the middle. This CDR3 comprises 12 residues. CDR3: CSVEGRGDEQFF. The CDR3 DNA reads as TGCAGCGTTGAAGGTAGGGGGGATGAGCAGTTCTTC.

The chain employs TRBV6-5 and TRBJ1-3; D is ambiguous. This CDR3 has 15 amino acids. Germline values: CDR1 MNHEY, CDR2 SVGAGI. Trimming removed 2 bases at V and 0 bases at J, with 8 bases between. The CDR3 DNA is TGTGCCAGCAGTTACACGGAAAACTCTGGAAACACCATATATTTT. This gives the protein CASSYTENSGNTIYF.

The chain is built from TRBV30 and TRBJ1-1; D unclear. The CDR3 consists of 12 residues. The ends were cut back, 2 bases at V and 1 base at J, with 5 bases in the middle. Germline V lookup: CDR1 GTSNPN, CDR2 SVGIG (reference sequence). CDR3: CAWSLANTEAFF. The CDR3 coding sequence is TGTGCCTGGAGTCTCGCGAACACTGAAGCTTTCTTT.

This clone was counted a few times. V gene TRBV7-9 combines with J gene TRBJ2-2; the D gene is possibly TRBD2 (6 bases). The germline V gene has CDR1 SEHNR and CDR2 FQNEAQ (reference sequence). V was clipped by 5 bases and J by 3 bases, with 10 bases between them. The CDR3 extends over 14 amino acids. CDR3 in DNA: TGTGCCAGCAGCCCCGGGACTCACACCGGGGAGCTGTTTTTT. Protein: CASSPGTHTGELFF.

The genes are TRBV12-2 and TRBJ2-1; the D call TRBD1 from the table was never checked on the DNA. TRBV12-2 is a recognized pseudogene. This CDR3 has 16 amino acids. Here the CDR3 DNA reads TGTGCAAGTCGCTTAAAGCCGTGGGCCTCCTGGGATGAGCAGTTCTTC. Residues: CASRLKPWASWDEQFF.